These 18 T cell receptor beta chains came from one sample sequenced in a study of early T cells in non-severe SARS-CoV-2 infection. TCRdb analysed the 5' RACE reads with MiXCR anew, one entry per CDR3 protein. The sample carries 66,000 or so distinct CDR3 sequences, 13% recorded once. Sequencing used whole blood. These TCRs come from an adult who was a healthcare worker with PCR-confirmed SARS-CoV-2 infection or an uninfected control (not recorded which).

This clonotype was counted ten times or more. J is TRBJ2-1 and V is TRBV6-2 or TRBV6-3; TRBD2 aligns across 7 bases. Per the germline V gene, CDR1 is MNHEY and CDR2 is SVGEGT. The trim removed 2 bases at V and 9 bases at J, leaving 10 bases unmatched. CDR3 size: 15 residues. CDR3 sequence reads: CASSYGDYPRGEQFF. CDR3 DNA sequence: TGTGCCAGCAGTTACGGGGACTACCCGCGTGGTGAGCAGTTCTTC.

This clonotype was observed a few times. The chain has TRBV27 and TRBJ1-5; D gene unclear. Germline CDR1 reads MNHEY; CDR2 reads SMNVEV (reference sequence). CDR3 size: 16 residues. V was clipped by 4 bases and J by 3 bases, with 16 bases between them. CDR3 loop: CASSSGNGGFNQPQHF. The CDR3 coding sequence is TGTGCCAGCAGTTCAGGAAACGGCGGCTTCAATCAGCCCCAGCATTTT.

The table lists this clonotype with a few counts. The V gene is TRBV7-2, the J gene TRBJ2-2; unclear D gene. The ends were cut back, 6 bases at V and 4 bases at J, with 6 bases in the middle. Germline loops: CDR1 SGHTA, CDR2 FQGNSA. This CDR3 has 12 residues. CDR3 sequence reads: CASSRLTGELFF. The CDR3 nucleotides read TGTGCCAGCAGTCGCCTCACCGGGGAGCTGTTTTTT.

The gene calls are TRBV5-4 and TRBJ2-5; no reliable D call. This CDR3 is 16 amino acids long. Germline CDR1 and CDR2: SGHNT and YYREEE (reference sequence). Trimming removed 4 bases from V and 4 bases from J, with 20 bases in between. CDR3 DNA: TGTGCCAGCAGCGCCTCACGGCTGAGGAGCCGAGAGACCCAGTACTTC. Amino acid sequence: CASSASRLRSRETQYF.

The V call is TRBV20-1, the J call TRBJ1-6; 7 bases fit TRBD1. The CDR3 consists of 15 residues. Germline V gives CDR1 DFQATT, CDR2 SNEGSKA (reference sequence). Trimming took 0 bases from V and 5 from J; bases not matched to a gene: 4. The CDR3 spells CSARDPRGHNSPLHF. The DNA of the CDR3 is TGCAGTGCTAGAGATCCAAGGGGGCATAATTCACCCCTCCACTTT.

The chain recombines TRBV29-1 with TRBJ2-7; D unresolved. Germline V gene data show CDR1 as SQVTM and CDR2 as ANQGSEA. Deletions cut 4 bases from V and 1 base from J, with 11 bases between. There are 13 residues in the CDR3. The CDR3 nucleotides read TGCAGCGTTGTCCTGACGGCATCCTACGAGCAGTACTTC. Translating it yields CSVVLTASYEQYF.

The chain recombines TRBV2 with TRBJ2-5; 8 positions match TRBD2. J was trimmed by 5 bases and V by 4 bases; bases with no gene match: 9. The CDR3 totals 15 residues. CDR1 SNHLY and CDR2 FYNNEI come from the germline V gene. CDR3 sequence reads: CASSANSGAAETQYF. As DNA, the CDR3 is TGTGCCAGCAGTGCGAATAGCGGGGCAGCGGAGACCCAGTACTTC.

This clonotype has more than one count but fewer than ten. The chain couples TRBV2 to TRBJ1-5; weak D call: TRBD1 (5 bases). The germline V gene encodes CDR1 SNHLY and CDR2 FYNNEI. The CDR3 spans 14 residues. V lost 6 bases, J lost 0 bases, and 9 bases lay in between. The CDR3 sequence: CASRGLFSNQPQHF. The CDR3, as DNA: TGTGCCAGCAGGGGACTCTTTAGCAATCAGCCCCAGCATTTT.

This clonotype was recorded a few times. The CDR3 here is CSAFGTANSPLHF. As DNA, the CDR3 is TGCAGTGCTTTCGGGACAGCCAATTCACCCCTCCACTTT. This rearrangement joins TRBV20-1 to TRBJ1-6, with 7 nucleotides matching TRBD1. The CDR3 runs to 13 residues. The V and J ends lost 5 bases and 7 bases, in that order; junction bases with no gene match: 5. Germline lookup yields CDR1 DFQATT and CDR2 SNEGSKA (reference sequence).

The chain employs TRBV20-1 and TRBJ2-1, with 7 bases fitting TRBD2. The V gene's germline CDR1 is DFQATT and CDR2 SNEGSKA (reference sequence). J was trimmed by 1 base and V by 2 bases; bases with no gene match: 11. This CDR3 has 17 residues. CDR3 nucleotides: TGCAGTGCTAGAAGTTCCCCCGGGACTACTTCCTACAATGAGCAGTTCTTC. This encodes CSARSSPGTTSYNEQFF.

This clonotype was seen at least ten times. The chain joins TRBV29-1 to TRBJ2-1, with 11 nucleotides matching TRBD2. V dropped 5 bases and J dropped 9; count of bases not matched to a gene: 12. The CDR3 covers 15 residues. Germline loops: CDR1 SQVTM, CDR2 ANQGSEA. The DNA for the CDR3 is TGCAGCGTTCGGATAGCGGGAGGGCCAGCGGGTGAGCAGTTCTTC. It yields the protein CSVRIAGGPAGEQFF.

The chain carries TRBV6-2 or TRBV6-3 and TRBJ2-2; maybe TRBD1 (6 bases). Per the germline V gene, CDR1 is MNHEY and CDR2 is SVGEGT. V was cut by 2 bases and J by 4 bases, with 8 bases left in between. This CDR3 region has 14 residues. The CDR3 DNA follows: TGTGCCAGCAGTTACGGGGGCGCCACCGGGGAGCTGTTTTTT. Its translation is CASSYGGATGELFF.

This clonotype has just a few counts. The chain employs TRBV28 and TRBJ1-6, with unresolved D. Germline V gene lookup returns CDR1 MDHEN and CDR2 SYDVKM. The CDR3 contains 15 residues. V was trimmed by 4 bases and J by 7 bases, leaving 14 bases between them. CDR3 residues: CASSSSTTWNSPLHF. The CDR3, as DNA: TGTGCCAGCAGTTCCTCGACAACTTGGAATTCACCCCTCCACTTT.

This clonotype came up many times. V usage is TRBV6-4 and J usage is TRBJ2-5; TRBD1 aligns across 7 bases. The ends lost 10 bases at V and 3 bases at J; junction bases unmatched: 8. The CDR3 runs to 13 residues. Germline CDR1 reads MRHNA; CDR2 reads SNTAGT. The CDR3 here is CATPLDREETQYF. The CDR3 DNA follows: TGTGCCACCCCTCTAGACAGGGAAGAGACCCAGTACTTC.

The gene calls are TRBV30 and TRBJ2-1; the D gene is possibly TRBD2 (5 bases). The CDR3 runs 16 residues. V lost 2 bases and J lost 0, with 14 bases in between. Germline V lookup: CDR1 GTSNPN, CDR2 SVGIG (reference sequence). The DNA for the CDR3 is TGTGCCTGGAGTCCCGGACTCACTAGCTCCTACAATGAGCAGTTCTTC. Its translation: CAWSPGLTSSYNEQFF.

This clonotype was counted ten times or more. The rearrangement joins TRBV20-1 to TRBJ2-5; TRBD2 is a possible D gene (6 bases). Between the trimmed V and J ends, which lost 1 base and 5 bases, there was a span of 8 bases. Germline V CDR1 and CDR2: DFQATT, SNEGSKA (reference sequence). The CDR3 extends over 12 amino acids. CDR3 in amino acids: CSARAGGETQYF. CDR3 sequence (DNA): TGCAGTGCTAGAGCTGGGGGGGAGACCCAGTACTTC.

The rearrangement joins TRBV5-1 to TRBJ2-3, with D uncertain. The CDR3 extends over 14 amino acids. Trimming pared 0 bases from V and 2 bases from J, leaving 7 bases between. Germline values: CDR1 SGHRS, CDR2 YFSETQ. CDR3 region: CASSLGAFTDTQYF. The CDR3 DNA reads TGCGCCAGCAGCTTGGGCGCTTTCACAGATACGCAGTATTTT.

The chain carries TRBV5-1 and TRBJ1-1; 9 nucleotides align to TRBD1. V lost 0 bases, J lost 1 base, and 4 bases stayed unmatched. Germline V gene sequence: CDR1 SGHRS, CDR2 YFSETQ. This CDR3 contains 16 residues. DNA of the CDR3: TGCGCCAGCAGCTTGGACAGGGGGCTTGGGAACACTGAAGCTTTCTTT. Translated: CASSLDRGLGNTEAFF.